Below, 12 T cell receptor beta chains from the same sample are listed, as sequenced in a study of blood T cell repertoires in COVID-19. Here immunoSEQ multiplex PCR was the method, and the copy in TCRdb shows in-frame clones only, minus some. The table lists 88,000 or so clones, less than 90% of them singletons. Sequencing was performed on peripheral blood. The receptors stem from a man aged 55 to 69 with acute or convalescent COVID-19.

The V call is TRBV18, the J call TRBJ2-1, with TRBD2 identical over 8 bases. Germline V gives CDR1 KGHSH, CDR2 LQKENI. J was trimmed by 0 bases and V by 1 base; bases with no gene match: 2. The CDR3 sequence is 16 residues long. The CDR3 region is CASSPLAGSSYNEQFF. CDR3 DNA sequence: TGTGCCAGCTCACCACTAGCGGGAAGCTCCTACAATGAGCAGTTCTTC.

V usage is TRBV7-9 and J usage is TRBJ2-1, with 7 bases lining up with TRBD2. The CDR3 is made up of 15 amino acids. V dropped 5 bases and J dropped 4; count of bases not matched to a gene: 8. Germline V gene sequence: CDR1 SEHNR, CDR2 FQNEAQ (reference sequence). The CDR3 region is CASSNREGSYNEQFF. The CDR3 DNA reads TGTGCCAGCAGCAATAGGGAGGGGTCTTACAATGAGCAGTTCTTC.

Here the CDR3 reads CASSLGRRGETQYF. The CDR3 region has the DNA TGTGCCAGCAGCTTAGGGAGGAGGGGAGAGACCCAGTACTTC. This chain joins TRBV11-2 and TRBJ2-5; maybe TRBD2 (6 bases). This CDR3 comprises 14 residues. Between the trimmed V and J ends, which lost 1 base and 4 bases, there was a span of 10 bases. The germline V gene encodes CDR1 SGHAT and CDR2 FQNNGV.

The chain couples TRBV29-1 to TRBJ2-1; D perhaps matches TRBD2 (7 bases). Germline CDR1 SQVTM, CDR2 ANQGSEA. This CDR3 region has 15 residues. Trimming left V 6 bases short and J 9 bases short, with 24 bases between. This chain's CDR3 is CSVEIGGGPGSEQFF. As DNA, the CDR3 is TGCAGCGTGGAGATAGGGGGAGGGCCGGGGAGTGAGCAGTTCTTC.

The chain combines TRBV5-6 with TRBJ2-4; D possibly corresponds to TRBD2 (5 bases). There are 16 residues in the CDR3. With 1 base removed from V and 4 bases from J, the gap between germline ends came to 15 bases. In germline, CDR1 is SGHDT, CDR2 YYEEEE. The CDR3 coding sequence is TGTGCCAGCAGCTTGCGGGGAGAGTCAGATAAAAACATTCAGTACTTC. Protein: CASSLRGESDKNIQYF.

This clone appeared a few times. V usage is TRBV2 and J usage is TRBJ2-1; 8 nucleotides align to TRBD2. V lost 7 bases to trimming and J lost 9 bases; unmatched junction nucleotides: 17. The V gene's germline CDR1 is SNHLY and CDR2 FYNNEI. This CDR3 is built from 16 residues. The CDR3 nucleotides are TGTGCCAGCACCGAAGGGAGGCTAGCGGGTAGCGGTGAGCAGTTCTTC. Amino acid sequence: CASTEGRLAGSGEQFF.

The chain couples TRBV7-9 to TRBJ1-5, with a tentative D call TRBD1 (6 bases). This CDR3 is built from 16 residues. Germline CDR1 SEHNR, CDR2 FQNEAQ (reference sequence). V was pared by 1 base and J by 4 bases, with 14 bases between. CDR3 coding DNA: TGTGCCAGCAGCTTAGGTACCGGGACATCTAATCAGCCCCAGCATTTT. This gives the protein CASSLGTGTSNQPQHF.

J is TRBJ2-1 and V is TRBV4-1; D possibly corresponds to TRBD2 (7 bases). Trimming took off 7 bases at V and 7 bases at J, with 14 bases between the two ends. The CDR3 sequence is 13 residues long. Germline V lookup: CDR1 MGHRA, CDR2 YSYEKL. Here the CDR3 DNA reads TGCGCCAGCAACGGGGGAGGGGGAAATGAGCAGTTCTTC. Amino acids: CASNGGGGNEQFF.

The rearrangement joins TRBV19 to TRBJ1-1; no reliable D call. V lost 3 bases and J 5 bases, leaving 10 bases between the germline ends. CDR1 and CDR2 from the germline V gene are LNHDA and SQIVND (reference sequence). The CDR3 consists of 13 residues. The CDR3 sequence: CASSIAGGTEAFF. DNA of the CDR3: TGTGCCAGTAGTATTGCGGGCGGGACTGAAGCTTTCTTT.

The genes are TRBV7-2 and TRBJ1-2; D is possibly TRBD1 (6 bases). From germline, CDR1 is SGHTA and CDR2 FQGNSA. Trimming left V 1 base short and J 0 bases short, with 12 bases between. This CDR3 contains 16 residues. CDR3 nucleotides: TGTGCCAGCAGCTTAGTAGGTTCAGGGGCTAACTATGGCTACACCTTC. As protein: CASSLVGSGANYGYTF. The full variable domain, its missing parts supplied by reference TRBV7-2 and TRBJ1-2, is GAGVSQSPSNKVTEKGKDVELRCDPISGHTALYWYRQSLGQGLEFLIYFQGNSAPDKSGLPSDRFSAERTGGSVSTLTIQRTQQEDSAVYLCASSLVGSGANYGYTFGSGTRLTVV.

Here the CDR3 DNA reads TGCGCCAGCAGTGAAACCGGGAGTGGTGAGACCCAGTACTTC. Translated, it gives CASSETGSGETQYF. The gene calls are TRBV10-1 and TRBJ2-5; a possible D gene is TRBD2 (6 bases). Trimming took 3 bases from V and 5 from J, leaving 13 bases between them. The CDR3 is made up of 14 amino acids. The V gene's germline CDR1 is WNHNN and CDR2 SYGVQD (reference sequence).

The chain recombines TRBV7-9 with TRBJ2-7, with TRBD1 matching 9 bases. Germline trimming cut 3 bases from V and 6 bases from J; bases unmatched to any gene: 6. The length of the CDR3 is 14 residues. Germline V gene data show CDR1 as SEHNR and CDR2 as FQNEAQ (reference sequence). The CDR3 DNA reads as TGTGCCAGCAGCTTTCCCGGGACAGGGACCGAGCAGTACTTC. It codes for CASSFPGTGTEQYF.